This T cell receptor beta chain was sequenced for a study of vaccination effects on CD4 cells after COVID-19 (dated 2022 in TCRdb). For the wider study: Each participant received two doses of an mRNA SARS-CoV-2 vaccine, either BNT162b2 or mRNA-1273. In the study, cultures from other donors were sequenced using the Oncomine TCR Beta short-read assay on an Illumina iSeq 100. SARS-CoV-2 spike-specific CD4+ TCR repertoires from before and after mRNA vaccination were compared in COVID-19 convalescent patients and in infection-naive vaccine recipients. The full study included ten to eleven COVID-19 convalescent patients and a handful of SARS-CoV-2-naive healthy vaccine recipients. Overall results and qualifications from the work: Limitations of the study were the small number of convalescent patients and the absence of early post-infection timepoints. In healthy vaccine recipients, vaccine-induced clones were almost all SARS-CoV-2 mono-reactive, with only 1 of 255 cross-reactive with common cold coronaviruses. Marked clonal contraction was observed in both infection-induced and vaccine-induced clones at late post-vaccination timepoints, consistent with waning T cell responses.

In the ViraFEST assay, PBMC were stimulated with viral peptide pools, and TCR sequencing was then used to find antigen-specific CD4+ T cell clonotypes based on their expansion. After 10 to 11 days of culture, CD4+ T cells were isolated with the EasySep CD4+ T cell isolation kit. Healthy vaccine recipients had no prior SARS-CoV-2 infection, confirmed by negative nucleocapsid antibodies before and after vaccination. Each well held 1.5 million to 2.5 million PBMC cultured in IMDM containing approximately 5% human AB serum, 9.5 to 10 IU/ml IL-2 and gentamicin, along with 8 to 10 ug/ml peptides. On days 3 and 7, half of the culture medium was replaced with fresh IL-2-containing medium. Each peptide stimulation condition was cultured in triplicate wells unless otherwise noted. Using Ficoll-Paque Plus gradient centrifugation, PBMC were separated from whole blood and then either used fresh or cryopreserved at -140C. Overlapping peptide pools spanned the spike proteins of SARS-CoV-2 and the common cold coronaviruses HCoV-NL63, HCoV-OC43 and HCoV-229E. The QIAamp micro DNA kit was used to extract genomic DNA from the cultured CD4+ T cells.

The CDR3, from cysteine to phenylalanine, totals 16 residues. CDR3 DNA is the only sequence kept; it has 48 bases, read in frame from the first base. CDR1 and CDR2 are read off the germline V gene (reference sequence) as SGHNT and YYREEE. V is clipped by 3 bases and J by 3 bases, and the sequence between their germline boundaries is 19 bases long. On this clone: No cognate antigen has been identified for it. Base-call qualities are not available, and no considerably larger clone is one nucleotide away.

The receptor library was made with the immunoSEQ multiplex PCR assay. DNA from the CD4+ T cells that had been cultured and isolated underwent TCR beta CDR3 sequencing. The original pipeline was this. Non-productive TCR sequences were removed and reads were trimmed to the CDR3 region, keeping CDR3s of at least 7 amino acids. Antigen-specific clonotypes were identified using the MANAFEST web app by comparison of expansion in peptide wells against reference cultures. To count as positive, a clone had to show expansion at FDR<0.05 compared with the reference and with all other wells, an odds ratio above 5, and a frequency above 0.1% in two replicate wells. Clonotypes significantly expanded in SARS-CoV-2 spike wells and in at least one common cold coronavirus spike condition were defined as cross-reactive. CDR3 similarity was assessed by Levenshtein distance using the stringdist R package, and unrooted trees were constructed with ape in R 3.6.1. Drawn from immuneACCESS, this table holds only the in-frame rearrangements with V and J called that TCRdb kept. Clones are partly lost; checked studies trace under half to an unresolved V gene and leave the rest unexplained. From that table come the V and J calls and clone size; the DNA was used to work out D and trimming. The sample records tens of thousands of clones, 65% to 80% of which are singletons. The ten largest clones add up to around 10% of the sample.

This specimen was CD4+ T cells from PBMCs cultured with HCoV-NL63 spike peptides, taken before COVID-19 vaccination. The label giving this sample's cell subset or site can be read as: HCoV-NL63 spike overlapping peptide pool stimulation. In this chain, TRBV5-4 is recombined with TRBJ2-7; the D gene cannot be named for sure. This TCR was sampled from a human donor who received a COVID-19 vaccine. The CDR3 is CASSWGGRLGSYEQYF. The DNA reads as follows: TGTGCCAGCAGCTGGGGTGGTCGGCTAGGAAGCTACGAGCAGTACTTC.